Detailed here is one T cell receptor beta chain. The CDR3 consists of 14 residues. Trimming took 10 bases from V and 0 from J; bases not matched to a gene: 6. Germline lookup yields CDR1 ENHRY and CDR2 SYGVKD. This sample was included in a study of blood T cell repertoires in COVID-19. Measured with immunoSEQ multiplex PCR; TCRdb has only the in-frame clones, and not every one. This repertoire shows 130,000 to 150,000 clones, over 75% found once; its top ten account for less than 2%. This clonotype originated in a man in his 70s with acute or convalescent COVID-19. The chain has TRBV10-3 and TRBJ1-3; TRBD1 matches at 7 bases. Sequencing was done on a sample of peripheral blood. This CDR3 is CATRRDSSGNTIYF. CDR3 nucleotides: TGTGCCACCCGACGGGACAGCTCTGGAAACACCATATATTTT.